This T cell receptor beta chain was sequenced for a study of technical replicates of blood from a handful of donors. Trimming at V came to 2 bases and at J to 2 bases, leaving 3 bases not matched to a gene. Germline CDR1 reads MNHEY; CDR2 reads SVGAGI. CDR3 length: 15 residues. Clones were read by immunoSEQ multiplex PCR, and TCRdb kept only the in-frame ones, dropping some. Of under 90,000 clones in the sample, roughly 94% were seen once. The sample consisted of T cells isolated from PBMCs. The source is a human donor in good health. The chain has TRBV6-5 and TRBJ2-7, with 10 bases that match TRBD2. DNA of the CDR3: TGTGCCAGCAGTTACACAAGCGGGGGGGCCTACGAGCAGTACTTC. Its translation: CASSYTSGGAYEQYF.